This T cell receptor beta chain was retrieved from a study of blood T cell repertoires in COVID-19. In the authors' workflow: How many nucleated cells were present was estimated from reference gene primer amplification. Sequencing was performed with immunoSEQ multiplex PCR; in TCRdb, only in-frame clones are kept and a portion is missing. D and trimming come from the DNA, and the V and J calls and clone size come from that table. Among about 310,000 clones listed, around 90% were seen once. Membership in each cohort depended on participant-reported clinical history. Cohort 3 donors counted as recovered after two negative PCRs, clearance, or resolved symptoms. This receptor was taken from a man between 60 and 75 years old who had recovered from COVID-19. Source material: PBMCs or T cells enriched from blood (not recorded which).

The CDR3, as DNA: TGTGCCAGCAGCCTAGACAGGGTGCTGTTTTTT. Amino acid sequence: CASSLDRVLFF. The chain carries TRBV7-9 and TRBJ1-4, with 7 bases that match TRBD1. The CDR3 has 11 residues. Germline assignment: CDR1 SEHNR and CDR2 FQNEAQ (reference sequence). Germline trimming cut 5 bases from V and 14 bases from J; bases unmatched to any gene: 5. Supplemented by reference TRBV7-9 and TRBJ1-4, the full variable domain reads DTGVSQNPRHKITKRGQNVTFRCDPISEHNRLYWYRQTLGQGPEFLTYFQNEAQLEKSRLLSDRFSAERPKGSFSTLEIQRTEQGDSAMYLCASSLDRVLFFGSGTQLSVL.